The entry below gives a single T cell receptor (beta chain) sequence along with its context. Method: immunoSEQ multiplex PCR; TCRdb's copy keeps in-frame clones and lacks some. The sample shows around 55,000 clones, over 85% of them seen only once. CDR3 length: 14 residues. Trimming shortened V by 2 bases and J by 0 bases, and 6 bases separated the two germline ends. Germline V CDR1 and CDR2: SGHNT, YENEEA. This entry belongs to a study of control samples from healthy donors and cancer patients. The chain joins TRBV11-3 to TRBJ2-3; D is uncertain. The sequenced material came from PBMCs. The TCR was taken from a man aged 35 to 55 with colorectal cancer. CDR3 sequence reads: CASSLRASTDTQYF. The CDR3, as DNA: TGTGCCAGCAGCTTACGAGCGAGCACAGATACGCAGTATTTT.